Ten or more counts support the clone carrying this T cell receptor beta chain. The target antigen is unknown. The study drew donors from healthy Caucasian individuals in Russia aged about 6 to 90. The sample belongs to a study of blood T cells in healthy people across ages. Germline lookup yields CDR1 SEHNR and CDR2 FQNEAQ (reference sequence). This CDR3 contains 14 residues. V dropped 4 bases and J dropped 2; count of bases not matched to a gene: 3. Findings and limits, study-wide: TCR beta diversity, measured per million T cells, fell in a roughly linear way with age. Greater diversity and more naive CD4+ cells were seen in long-lived donors than in aged donors.

The use of a sample-barcoded 5' primer and a J-beta primer mix characterized a second PCR of about 7 to 12 cycles. A template-switch adaptor that had 12 random nucleotides put a tag on each cDNA molecule. TCRdb processed the 5' RACE reads anew with MiXCR; each CDR3 protein has one entry. Of fewer than 800,000 distinct CDR3 sequences listed, under 25% are singletons. Sequenced input: blood. V and J are TRBV7-9 and TRBJ2-7; 9 positions match TRBD1. The clonotype comes from a man between 65 and 79 years old in good health. The CDR3 reads CASSSGQGPYEQYF. The CDR3 coding sequence is TGTGCCAGCAGCTCGGGACAGGGACCCTACGAGCAGTACTTC.